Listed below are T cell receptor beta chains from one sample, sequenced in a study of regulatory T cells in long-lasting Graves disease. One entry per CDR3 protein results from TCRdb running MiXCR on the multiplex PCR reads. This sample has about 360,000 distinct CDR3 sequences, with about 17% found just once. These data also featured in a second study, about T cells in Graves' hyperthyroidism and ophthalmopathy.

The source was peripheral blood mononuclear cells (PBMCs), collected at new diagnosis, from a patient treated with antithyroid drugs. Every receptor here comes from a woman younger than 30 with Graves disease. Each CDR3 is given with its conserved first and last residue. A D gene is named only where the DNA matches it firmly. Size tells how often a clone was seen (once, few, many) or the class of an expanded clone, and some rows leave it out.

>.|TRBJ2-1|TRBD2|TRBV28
TGTGCCAGCAGCTATGGGACTAGCGGATTCTACAATGAGCAGTTCTTC
CASSYGTSGFYNEQFF
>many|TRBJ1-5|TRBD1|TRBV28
TGTGCCAGCAGTACGACAGGGATTGGCAATCAGCCCCAGCATTTT
CASSTTGIGNQPQHF
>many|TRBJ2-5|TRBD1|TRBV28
TGTGCCAGCACCCAGGGGGTAGCTGCGACCCAGTACTTC
CASTQGVAATQYF
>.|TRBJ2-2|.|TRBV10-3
TGTGCCATCAGTGATGGAGTCACCGGGGAGCTGTTTTTT
CAISDGVTGELFF
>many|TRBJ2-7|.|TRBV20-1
TGCAGTGCTAGAGACAGTCCCTACGAGCAGTACTTC
CSARDSPYEQYF
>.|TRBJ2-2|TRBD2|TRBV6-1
TGTGCCAGCAGGTCCTACCTAGCGGGGGGGCTCACCGGGGAGCTGTTTTTT
CASRSYLAGGLTGELFF
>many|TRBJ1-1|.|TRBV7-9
TGTGCCAGCAGCTTAGTGAGGGTAAACACTGAAGCTTTCTTT
CASSLVRVNTEAFF
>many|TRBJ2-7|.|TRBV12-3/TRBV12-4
TGTGCCAGCTCCGAGGGCAGGGGCTACGAGCAGTACTTC
CASSEGRGYEQYF
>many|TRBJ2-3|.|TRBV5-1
TGCGCCAGCAGCTTAATGGGGGGCGCGGTTGCAGATACGCAGTATTTT
CASSLMGGAVADTQYF
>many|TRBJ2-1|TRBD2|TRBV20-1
TGCTCTCGGCAACGACTAGCGGGGGTTAATGAGCAGTTCTTC
CSRQRLAGVNEQFF
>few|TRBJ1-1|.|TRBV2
TGTGCCAGCAGGGCAGGACAAGTGAACACTGAAGCTTTCTTT
CASRAGQVNTEAFF
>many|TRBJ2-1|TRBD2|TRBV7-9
TGTGCCAGCAGCTTAGGTGGAGCGGGAGAGCAGTTCTTC
CASSLGGAGEQFF
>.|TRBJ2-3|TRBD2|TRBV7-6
TGTGCCAGCAGCTCGGGGGGGCAAGATACGCAGTATTTT
CASSSGGQDTQYF
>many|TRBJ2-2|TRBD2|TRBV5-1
TGCGCCAGCAGCTTGGACCTAGCGGCGAACACCGGGGAGCTGTTTTTT
CASSLDLAANTGELFF
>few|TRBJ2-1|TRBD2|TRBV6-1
TGTGCCAGCACCACTAGCGGGAGGGCCGGCAATGAGCAGTTCTTC
CASTTSGRAGNEQFF
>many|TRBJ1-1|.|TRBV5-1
TGCGCCAGCAGTTCGGGCGCCCCGAACACTGAAGCTTTCTTT
CASSSGAPNTEAFF
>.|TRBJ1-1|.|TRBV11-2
TGTGCCAGCAGCTTACGGAACGCCTTCATGTACACTGAAGCTTTCTTT
CASSLRNAFMYTEAFF
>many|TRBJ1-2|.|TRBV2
TGTGCCAGCAGTTCCCCAGGAGGCGGGAGAGAGGGCTACACCTTC
CASSSPGGGREGYTF
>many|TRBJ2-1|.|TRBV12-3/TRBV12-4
TGTGCCAGCAGTTTAGACTTACCGAATGAGCAGTTCTTC
CASSLDLPNEQFF
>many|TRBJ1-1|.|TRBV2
TGTGCCAGCAGTGTAGACAGCCGGCTCACTGAAGCTTTCTTT
CASSVDSRLTEAFF
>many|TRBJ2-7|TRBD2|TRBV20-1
TGCAGTGCTAGAGATTTGGAACGGGGGGGCGTCGAGCAGTACTTC
CSARDLERGGVEQYF
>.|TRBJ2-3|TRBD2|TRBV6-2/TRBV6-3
TGTGCCAGCAGTGAATGGATTAGCGGGGGACGCACAGATACGCAGTGTTTT
CASSEWISGGRTDTQCF
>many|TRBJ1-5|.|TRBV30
TGTGCCTGGAGTAGCGATAGCAATCAGCCCCAGCATTTT
CAWSSDSNQPQHF
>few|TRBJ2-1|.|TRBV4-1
TGCGCCAGCAGCCATCTTGGGGACACCTCTTGGAATGAGCAGTTCTTC
CASSHLGDTSWNEQFF
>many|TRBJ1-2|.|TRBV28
TGTGCCAGCAGTTTATCTCGAGGGGACTATGGCTACACCTTC
CASSLSRGDYGYTF
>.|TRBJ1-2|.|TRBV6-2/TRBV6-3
TGTGCCAGCAGTCTCCGTTCCGGGAACTATGGCTACACCTTC
CASSLRSGNYGYTF
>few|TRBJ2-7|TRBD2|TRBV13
TGTGCCAGCAGCCCCACGGGACTAGCGGGCAACGAGCAGTACTTC
CASSPTGLAGNEQYF
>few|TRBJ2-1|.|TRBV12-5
TGTGCTAGTGCCACGGACTCCCAGGTTGGAGAGCAGTTCTTC
CASATDSQVGEQFF
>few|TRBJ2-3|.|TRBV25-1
TGTGCCAGCAGTGAATCGTTATTCACAGATACGCAGTATTTT
CASSESLFTDTQYF
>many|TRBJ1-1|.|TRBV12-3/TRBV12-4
TGTGCCAGCAGGATAGTCGGGGCGGTCAACACTGAAGCTTTCTTT
CASRIVGAVNTEAFF
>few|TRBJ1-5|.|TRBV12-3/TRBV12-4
TGTGCCAGCAGTTTATTTCGGCAGGGCAATCAGCCCCAGCATTTT
CASSLFRQGNQPQHF
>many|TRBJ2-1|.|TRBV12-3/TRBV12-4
TGTGCCAGCAGTTTCTTTTTGGGAGGGGGGCCGAATGAGCAGTTCTTC
CASSFFLGGGPNEQFF
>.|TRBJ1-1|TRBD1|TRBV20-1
TGCAGTGCAAGACAGGGTTGGGTGAACACTGGAGCTTTCTTT
CSARQGWVNTGAFF
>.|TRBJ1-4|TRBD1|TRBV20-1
TGCAGTGCTCCGGACAGGGGAGGGGAAAAACTGTTTTTT
CSAPDRGGEKLFF
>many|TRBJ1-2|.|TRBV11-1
TGTGCCAGCAGCCGACGGGACGCACGGGGCACTTATGGCTACACCTTC
CASSRRDARGTYGYTF
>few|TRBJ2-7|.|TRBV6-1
TGTGCCAGCAGTGAAGCCTGGGGGCTACTCTACGAGCAGTACTTC
CASSEAWGLLYEQYF
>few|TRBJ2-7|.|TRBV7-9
TGTGCCAGCAGCTTAGGACTGGCTCGGGACGAGCAGTACTTC
CASSLGLARDEQYF
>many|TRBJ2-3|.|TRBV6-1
TGTGCCAGCTCTTCGGGGCGAAATACGCAGTATTTT
CASSSGRNTQYF
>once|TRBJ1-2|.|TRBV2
TGTGCCAGCAGTGACCGACAGGCCCAGTATCCCAACTATGGCTACACCTTC
CASSDRQAQYPNYGYTF
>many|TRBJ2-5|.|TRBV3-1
TGTGCCAGCAGCCGAGGGGAACTCTCACAAGAGACCCAGTACTTC
CASSRGELSQETQYF
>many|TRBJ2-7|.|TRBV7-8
TGTGCCAGCAGCTTAGCGCACAGGGACTACGAGCAGTACTTC
CASSLAHRDYEQYF
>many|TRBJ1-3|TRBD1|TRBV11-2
TGTGCCAGCAGCATGGGACAGGGGGCTGGAAACACCATATATTTT
CASSMGQGAGNTIYF
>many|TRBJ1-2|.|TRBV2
TGTGCCAGCATCCGGGGAACCGCTAACTATGGCTACACCTTC
CASIRGTANYGYTF
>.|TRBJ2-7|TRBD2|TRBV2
TGTGCCAGCAGCTCTACCTTAACTAGGGACTATTCTAACTACGAGCAGTACTTC
CASSSTLTRDYSNYEQYF
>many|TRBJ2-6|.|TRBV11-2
TGTGCCAGCAGCTACCAGCTTTCAGGGGCCAACGTCCTGACTTTC
CASSYQLSGANVLTF
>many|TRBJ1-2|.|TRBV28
TGTGCCAGCAGTTTCATTACCTATGGCTACACCTTC
CASSFITYGYTF
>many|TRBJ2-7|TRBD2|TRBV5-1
TGCGCCAGCAGCTTGGCCCTAGCGGGGGGCGAGCAGTACTTC
CASSLALAGGEQYF
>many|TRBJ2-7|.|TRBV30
TGTGCCTGGAGTGTTGCGTACGAGCAGTACTTC
CAWSVAYEQYF
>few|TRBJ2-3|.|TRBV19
TGTGCCAGTAGTATAACAATCACAGATACGCAGTATTTT
CASSITITDTQYF
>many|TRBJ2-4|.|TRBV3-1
TGTGCCAGCAGCCCCCGCGTTGGCAAAAACATTCAGTACTTC
CASSPRVGKNIQYF
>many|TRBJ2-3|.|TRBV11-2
TGTGCCAGCAGCTTAGTCCTAGGGGGGAGCACAGATACGCAGTATTTT
CASSLVLGGSTDTQYF
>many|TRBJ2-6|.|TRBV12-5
TGTGCTAGTGGTTTGCCAACAGGGAGTAAGGGTCCTGGGGCCAACGTCCTGACTTTC
CASGLPTGSKGPGANVLTF
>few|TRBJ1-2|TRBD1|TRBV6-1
TGTGCCAGCAGCCAGGGGGCGGCCTCACGTGGCTACACCTTC
CASSQGAASRGYTF
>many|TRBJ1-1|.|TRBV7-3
TGTGCCAGCAGCTTCAGGCCTTCGGGTATGAACACTGAAGCTTTCTTT
CASSFRPSGMNTEAFF